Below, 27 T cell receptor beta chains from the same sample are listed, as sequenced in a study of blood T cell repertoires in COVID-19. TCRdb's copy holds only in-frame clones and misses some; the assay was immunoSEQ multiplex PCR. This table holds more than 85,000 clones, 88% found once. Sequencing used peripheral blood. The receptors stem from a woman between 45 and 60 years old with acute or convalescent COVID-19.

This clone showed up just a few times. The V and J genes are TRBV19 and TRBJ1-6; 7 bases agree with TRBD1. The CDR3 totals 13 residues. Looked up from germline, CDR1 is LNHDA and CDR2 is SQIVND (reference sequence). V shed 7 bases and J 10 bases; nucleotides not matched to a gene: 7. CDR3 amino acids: CASNEGAGSPLHF. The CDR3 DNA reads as TGTGCCAGTAATGAGGGGGCCGGGTCACCCCTCCACTTT. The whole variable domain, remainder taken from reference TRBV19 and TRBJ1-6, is DGGITQSPKYLFRKEGQNVTLSCEQNLNHDAMYWYRQDPGQGLRLIYYSQIVNDFQKGDIAEGYSVSREKKESFPLTVTSAQKNPTAFYLCASNEGAGSPLHFGNGTRLTVT.

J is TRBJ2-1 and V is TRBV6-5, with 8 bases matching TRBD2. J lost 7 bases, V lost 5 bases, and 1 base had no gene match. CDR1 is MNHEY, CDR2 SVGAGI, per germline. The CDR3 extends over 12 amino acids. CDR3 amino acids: CASSTSGNEQFF. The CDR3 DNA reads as TGTGCCAGCAGTACTAGCGGTAATGAGCAGTTCTTC.

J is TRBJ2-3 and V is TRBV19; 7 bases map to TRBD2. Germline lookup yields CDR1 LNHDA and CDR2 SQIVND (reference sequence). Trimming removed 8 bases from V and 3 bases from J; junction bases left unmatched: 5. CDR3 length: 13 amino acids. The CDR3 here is CASGGEGTDTQYF. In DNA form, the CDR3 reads TGTGCCAGTGGGGGGGAGGGTACAGATACGCAGTATTTT. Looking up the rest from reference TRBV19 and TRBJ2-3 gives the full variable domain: DGGITQSPKYLFRKEGQNVTLSCEQNLNHDAMYWYRQDPGQGLRLIYYSQIVNDFQKGDIAEGYSVSREKKESFPLTVTSAQKNPTAFYLCASGGEGTDTQYFGPGTRLTVL.

CDR3 sequence reads: CASSRGTGGLEQFF. The CDR3 DNA follows: TGTGCCAGCAGTAGGGGGACAGGGGGCCTGGAGCAGTTCTTC. This chain joins TRBV6-6 and TRBJ2-1; 12 nucleotides match TRBD1. The CDR3 runs 14 residues. Germline V lookup: CDR1 MNHNY, CDR2 SVGAGI (reference sequence). The trim removed 5 bases at V and 10 bases at J, leaving 6 bases unmatched.

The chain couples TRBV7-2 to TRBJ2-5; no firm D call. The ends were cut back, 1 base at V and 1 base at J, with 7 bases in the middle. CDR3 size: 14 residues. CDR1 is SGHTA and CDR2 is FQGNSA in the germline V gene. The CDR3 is CASSLGGFQETQYF. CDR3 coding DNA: TGTGCCAGCAGCTTAGGAGGTTTCCAAGAGACCCAGTACTTC.

CDR3 region: CASNNLPIYF. As DNA, the CDR3 is TGTGCCAGCAACAACCTCCCCATATATTTT. This sequence joins TRBV12-3 or TRBV12-4 and TRBJ1-3; D gene uncertain. The CDR3 length is 10 residues. Trimming stripped 7 bases from V and 11 bases from J, with 9 bases between.

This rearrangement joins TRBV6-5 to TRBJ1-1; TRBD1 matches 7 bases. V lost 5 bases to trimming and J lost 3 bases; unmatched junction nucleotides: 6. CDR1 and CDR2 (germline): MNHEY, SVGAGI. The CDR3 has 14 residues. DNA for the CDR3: TGTGCCAGCAGTAAACAAACAGGGGACACTGAAGCTTTCTTT. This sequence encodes CASSKQTGDTEAFF.

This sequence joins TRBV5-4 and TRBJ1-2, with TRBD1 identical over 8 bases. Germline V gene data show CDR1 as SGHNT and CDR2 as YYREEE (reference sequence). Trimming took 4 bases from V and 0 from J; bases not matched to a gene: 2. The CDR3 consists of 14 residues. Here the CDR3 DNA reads TGTGCCAGCAGCCTGGGACAGGCTAACTATGGCTACACCTTC. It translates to CASSLGQANYGYTF.

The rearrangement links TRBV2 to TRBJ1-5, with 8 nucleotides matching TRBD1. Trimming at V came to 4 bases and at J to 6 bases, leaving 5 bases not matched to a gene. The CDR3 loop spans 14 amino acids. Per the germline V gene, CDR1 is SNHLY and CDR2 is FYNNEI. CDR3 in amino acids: CASSGQGRAQPQHF. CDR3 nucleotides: TGTGCCAGCAGTGGACAGGGGAGGGCTCAGCCCCAGCATTTT.

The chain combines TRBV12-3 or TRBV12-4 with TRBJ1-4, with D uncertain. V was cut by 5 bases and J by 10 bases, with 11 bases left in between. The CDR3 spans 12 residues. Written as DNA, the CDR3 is TGTGCCAGCAGTCCCGGGGTAGCAAAACTGTTTTTT. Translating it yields CASSPGVAKLFF.

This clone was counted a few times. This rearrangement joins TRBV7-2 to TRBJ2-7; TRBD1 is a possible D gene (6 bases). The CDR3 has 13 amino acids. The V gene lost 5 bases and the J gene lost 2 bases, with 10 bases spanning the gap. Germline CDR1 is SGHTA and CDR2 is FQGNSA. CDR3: CASSRQEAYEQYF. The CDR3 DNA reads TGTGCCAGCAGCAGACAGGAGGCCTACGAGCAGTACTTC. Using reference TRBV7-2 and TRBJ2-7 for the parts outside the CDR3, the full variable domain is GAGVSQSPSNKVTEKGKDVELRCDPISGHTALYWYRQSLGQGLEFLIYFQGNSAPDKSGLPSDRFSAERTGGSVSTLTIQRTQQEDSAVYLCASSRQEAYEQYFGPGTRLTVT.

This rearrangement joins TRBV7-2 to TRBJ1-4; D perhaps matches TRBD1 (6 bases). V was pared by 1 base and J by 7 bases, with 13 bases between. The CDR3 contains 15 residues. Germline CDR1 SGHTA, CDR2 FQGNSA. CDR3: CASSLGGQRSEKLFF. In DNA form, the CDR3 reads TGTGCCAGCAGCTTAGGAGGACAGAGGAGTGAAAAACTGTTTTTT.

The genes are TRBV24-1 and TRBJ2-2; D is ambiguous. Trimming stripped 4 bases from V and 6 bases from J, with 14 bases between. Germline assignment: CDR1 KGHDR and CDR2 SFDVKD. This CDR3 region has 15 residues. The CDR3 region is CATSDPSSSAGELFF. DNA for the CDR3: TGTGCCACCAGTGACCCTTCGTCGTCCGCCGGGGAGCTGTTTTTT.

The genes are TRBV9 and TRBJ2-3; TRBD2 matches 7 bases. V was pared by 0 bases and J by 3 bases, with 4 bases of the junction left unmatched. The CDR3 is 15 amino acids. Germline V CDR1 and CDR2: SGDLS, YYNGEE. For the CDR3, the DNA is TGTGCCAGCAGCGTAGTTGGGGGGGAGACAGATACGCAGTATTTT. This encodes CASSVVGGETDTQYF.

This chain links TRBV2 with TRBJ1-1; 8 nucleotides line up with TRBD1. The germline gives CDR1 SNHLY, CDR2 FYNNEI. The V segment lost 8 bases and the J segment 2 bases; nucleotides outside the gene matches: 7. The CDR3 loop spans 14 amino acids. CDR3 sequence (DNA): TGTGCCAGCGGGAGGACAGGGCTTAACACTGAAGCTTTCTTT. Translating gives CASGRTGLNTEAFF. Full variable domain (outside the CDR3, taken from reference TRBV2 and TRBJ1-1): EPEVTQTPSHQVTQMGQEVILRCVPISNHLYFYWYRQILGQKVEFLVSFYNNEISEKSEIFDDQFSVERPDGSNFTLKIRSTKLEDSAMYFCASGRTGLNTEAFFGQGTRLTVV.

CDR3 sequence (DNA): TGTGCCAGCAGTTACCCGACTAGCGGGAGTCCGAACACCGGGGAGCTGTTTTTT. This encodes CASSYPTSGSPNTGELFF. This rearrangement joins TRBV6-2 or TRBV6-3 to TRBJ2-2; TRBD2 matches 12 bases. Trimming took 2 bases from V and 0 from J; bases not matched to a gene: 4. CDR3 length: 18 amino acids. CDR1 is MNHEY and CDR2 is SVGEGT in the germline V gene.

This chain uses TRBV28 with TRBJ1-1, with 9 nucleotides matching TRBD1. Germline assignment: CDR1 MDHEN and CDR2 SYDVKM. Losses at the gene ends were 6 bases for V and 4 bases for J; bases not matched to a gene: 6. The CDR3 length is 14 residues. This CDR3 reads CASSPDRGATEAFF. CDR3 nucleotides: TGTGCCAGCAGCCCGGACAGGGGCGCCACTGAAGCTTTCTTT.

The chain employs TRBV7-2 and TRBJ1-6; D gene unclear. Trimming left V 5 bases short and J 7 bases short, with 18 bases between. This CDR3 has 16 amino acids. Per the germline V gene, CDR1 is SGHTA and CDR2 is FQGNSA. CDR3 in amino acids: CASSPSGNLRNSPLHF. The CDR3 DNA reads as TGTGCCAGCAGCCCGTCAGGAAATCTTAGAAATTCACCCCTCCACTTT.

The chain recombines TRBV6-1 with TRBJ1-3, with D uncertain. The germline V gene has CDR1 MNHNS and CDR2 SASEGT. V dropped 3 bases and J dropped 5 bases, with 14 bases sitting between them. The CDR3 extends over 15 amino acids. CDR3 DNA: TGTGCCAGCAGTGAGCCCGACGGACTTCGAAACACCATATATTTT. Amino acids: CASSEPDGLRNTIYF.

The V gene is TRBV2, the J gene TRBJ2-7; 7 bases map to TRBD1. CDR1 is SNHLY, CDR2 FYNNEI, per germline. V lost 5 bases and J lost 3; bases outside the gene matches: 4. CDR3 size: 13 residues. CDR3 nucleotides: TGTGCCAGCAGTCGACAGGGCCTCTACGAGCAGTACTTC. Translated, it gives CASSRQGLYEQYF.

DNA of the CDR3: TGTGCCAGCAGAGGGGGCAGGGATACGCAGTATTTT. Protein product: CASRGGRDTQYF. This rearrangement joins TRBV5-4 to TRBJ2-3, with 7 bases identical to TRBD1. The CDR3 is made up of 12 amino acids. From germline, CDR1 is SGHNT and CDR2 YYREEE (reference sequence). V lost 5 bases to trimming and J lost 6 bases; unmatched junction nucleotides: 3.

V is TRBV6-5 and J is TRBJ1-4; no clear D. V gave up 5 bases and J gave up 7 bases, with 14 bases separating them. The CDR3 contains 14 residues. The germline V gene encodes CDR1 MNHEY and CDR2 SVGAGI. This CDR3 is CASSHRGGAEKLFF. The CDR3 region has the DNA TGTGCCAGCAGTCACCGTGGAGGAGCTGAAAAACTGTTTTTT.

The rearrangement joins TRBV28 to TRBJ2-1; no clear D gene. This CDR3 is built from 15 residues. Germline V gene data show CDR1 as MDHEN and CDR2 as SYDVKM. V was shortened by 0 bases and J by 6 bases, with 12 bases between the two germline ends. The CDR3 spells CASSLWVGFRNEQFF. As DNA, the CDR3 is TGTGCCAGCAGTTTATGGGTGGGCTTCCGCAATGAGCAGTTCTTC.

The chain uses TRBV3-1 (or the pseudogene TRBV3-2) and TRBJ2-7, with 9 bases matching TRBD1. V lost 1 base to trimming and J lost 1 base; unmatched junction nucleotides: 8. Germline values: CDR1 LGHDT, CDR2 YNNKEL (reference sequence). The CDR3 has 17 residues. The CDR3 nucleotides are TGTGCCAGCAGCCAAGTTAAGCGGACAGGGGTTTCCTACGAGCAGTACTTC. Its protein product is CASSQVKRTGVSYEQYF.

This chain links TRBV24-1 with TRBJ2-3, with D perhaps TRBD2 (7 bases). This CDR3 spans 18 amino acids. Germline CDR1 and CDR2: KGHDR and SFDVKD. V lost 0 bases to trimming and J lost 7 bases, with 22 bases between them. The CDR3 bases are TGTGCCACCAGTGATTTGCCCGGGGGGCGGCCGGGCTTAAATACGCAGTATTTT. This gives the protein CATSDLPGGRPGLNTQYF.

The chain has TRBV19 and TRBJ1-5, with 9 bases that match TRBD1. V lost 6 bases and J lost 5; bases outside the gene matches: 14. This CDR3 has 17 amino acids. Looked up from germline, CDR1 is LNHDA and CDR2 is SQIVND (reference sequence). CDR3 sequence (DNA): TGTGCCAGTAGCCCCAGAGGACAGGGGTTTTGGGATCAGCCCCAGCATTTT. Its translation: CASSPRGQGFWDQPQHF.

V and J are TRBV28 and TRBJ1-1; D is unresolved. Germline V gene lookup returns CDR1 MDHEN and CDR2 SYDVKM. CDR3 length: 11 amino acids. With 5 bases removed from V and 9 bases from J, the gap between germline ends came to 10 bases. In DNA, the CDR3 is TGTGCCAGCAGTGTCACTGTAAAAGCTTTCTTT. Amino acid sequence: CASSVTVKAFF.